The source of this T cell receptor beta chain is a study of human T cells and chemical hapten exposure. Extraction of total RNA was performed on unfractionated whole blood. Within the library, unique molecular identifiers were attached to each individual cDNA molecule. Original handling: Across samples, TCR counts had a median of around 100,000 and ranged from roughly 23,224 to 690,600. TCRdb reprocessed the 5' RACE reads with MiXCR, giving one entry per CDR3 protein. The V and J calls shown here were made by TCRdb, not taken from the authors' results. The sample consists of over 95,000 distinct CDR3 sequences, around 20% of them appearing once. This CDR3 spans 12 amino acids. Germline V gives CDR1 SNHLY, CDR2 FYNNEI. V was pared by 2 bases and J by 15 bases, with 14 bases between.

The clonotype originates from a human donor in good health. The chain combines TRBV2 with TRBJ1-3, with no clear D. The CDR3 region is CASSEQVKLPYF. As DNA, the CDR3 is TGTGCCAGCAGTGAACAGGTGAAGCTCCCATATTTT.